The sequence of this T cell receptor beta chain was determined in a study of CD8 T cells in Susac syndrome. Random hexamers served to reverse transcribe roughly 0.45 to 1 ug RNA. TCRdb analysed the immunoSEQ multiplex PCR reads with MiXCR anew, one entry per CDR3 protein. The table lists hundreds of thousands of distinct CDR3 sequences, around 90% of them singletons. Germline CDR1 is SGDLS and CDR2 is YYNGEE. This CDR3 has 16 amino acids. The junction had 8 bases not matched to a gene; V was cut back by 3 bases and J by 0 bases. This sequence originates from a human donor with multiple sclerosis. This chain links TRBV9 with TRBJ1-2; 7 bases map to TRBD1. Sequenced sample: CD8+ T cells from PBMCs. The CDR3 sequence: CASSALGDSSNYGYTF. DNA of the CDR3: TGTGCCAGCAGCGCTCTCGGGGACAGTTCTAACTATGGCTACACCTTC.